This T cell receptor (beta chain) derives from a study of regulatory T cells. Overall study results and limits: Hydrophobic residues at CDR3 positions 6 and 7 were enriched in conventional CD4+ T cells of CD3G-deficient patients. Skewed V and J usage and few unique V-J pairs marked patient repertoires, most in Tregs.

With respect to this clone: Antigen unknown.

The CDR3 runs 14 residues. The V and J ends lost 5 bases and 2 bases respectively, with 10 bases between them. CDR1 is MDHEN, CDR2 SYDVKM, per germline. Primers: 52 TRBV forward and 13 TRBJ reverse. Libraries were prepared by immunoSEQ multiplex PCR; TCRdb keeps only in-frame clonotypes and omits some of them. Of around 29,000 clones in the sample, approximately 90% were seen once. The source is a person aged 18-30 years with CD3G deficiency. Sequencing was performed on conventional CD4+ T cells sorted from blood. This rearrangement joins TRBV28 to TRBJ2-4, with D tentatively TRBD1 (6 bases). CDR3 protein: CASSTGFSKNIQYF. The CDR3 DNA reads TGTGCCAGCAGTACAGGGTTCTCCAAAAACATTCAGTACTTC.